The clone carrying this T cell receptor beta chain was found many times. The data stem from a study of read filtering for tumor transcriptome and immune sequencing. From 300 to 400 ng of RNA, a library with molecular barcoded alpha/delta and beta/gamma adaptors was made. One entry per CDR3 protein results from TCRdb running MiXCR on the reads. The sample has fewer than 50,000 distinct CDR3 sequences, approximately 14% seen once; the top ten hold 25% to 35%. Germline CDR1 MDHEN, CDR2 SYDVKM. V lost 5 bases to trimming and J lost 4 bases; unmatched junction nucleotides: 7. This CDR3 has 14 residues. The clonotype originates from a donor at least 40 years old with multiple myeloma. This sequence joins TRBV28 and TRBJ2-7, with 8 nucleotides matching TRBD2. Sequencing was done on a sample of a population of CD138-negative cells sorted from bone marrow. The CDR3 protein is CASSPGLVVYEQYF. The CDR3 bases are TGTGCCAGCAGTCCGGGACTAGTTGTTTACGAGCAGTACTTC.